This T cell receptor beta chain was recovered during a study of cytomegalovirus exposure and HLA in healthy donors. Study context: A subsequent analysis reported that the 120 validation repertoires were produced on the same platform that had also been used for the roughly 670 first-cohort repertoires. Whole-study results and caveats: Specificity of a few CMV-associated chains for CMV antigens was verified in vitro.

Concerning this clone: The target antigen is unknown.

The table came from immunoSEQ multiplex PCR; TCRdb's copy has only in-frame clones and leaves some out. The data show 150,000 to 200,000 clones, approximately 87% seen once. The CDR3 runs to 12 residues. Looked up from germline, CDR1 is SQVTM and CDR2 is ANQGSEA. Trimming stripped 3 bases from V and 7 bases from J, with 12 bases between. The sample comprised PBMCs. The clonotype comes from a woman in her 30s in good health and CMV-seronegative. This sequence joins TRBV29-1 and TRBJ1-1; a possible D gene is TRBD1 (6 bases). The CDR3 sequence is CSVEGALVEAFF. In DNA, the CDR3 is TGCAGCGTTGAGGGGGCGCTAGTTGAAGCTTTCTTT.